The 31 T cell receptor beta chains below all came from one sample that was sequenced in a study of technical replicates of blood from a few donors (dated 2017 in TCRdb). The library was generated by the immunoSEQ multiplex PCR assay. The immuneACCESS repertoire file appears here via TCRdb, limited to in-frame rearrangements. These files lack a portion of the clones; in checked studies, under half of the deficit traces to unresolved V genes, and the cause of the others is not known. The sample has about 48,000 clones on record, 80% to 95% of them singletons. The ten most abundant clones make up under 5% of the sample. The sequencing sample was made of PBMCs. All receptors come from a human donor in good health. Some clones in this sample may be carry-over from other donors' samples.

J is TRBJ1-1 and V is TRBV28; TRBD1 agrees at 8 bases. Germline lookup yields CDR1 MDHEN and CDR2 SYDVKM. The CDR3 consists of 15 residues. With 6 bases clipped from V and 4 bases from J, the junction kept 10 bases outside the gene matches. DNA of the CDR3: TGTGCCAGCAGGGAACGACTCACAGGGGGCACTGAAGCTTTCTTT. This encodes CASRERLTGGTEAFF.

The chain has TRBV5-4 and TRBJ2-3, with TRBD2 identical over 10 bases. The CDR3 covers 17 residues. V shed 0 bases, J shed 6 bases, and the junction held 10 bases outside the gene matches. The V gene's germline CDR1 is SGHNT and CDR2 YYREEE (reference sequence). The CDR3 DNA sequence: TGTGCCAGCAGCTTGGGATCGAGCGGGGGGGCTGGGGATACGCAGTATTTT. It translates to CASSLGSSGGAGDTQYF.

The chain joins TRBV7-7 to TRBJ1-3; D unresolved. The V and J ends lost 3 bases and 4 bases respectively, with 10 bases between them. CDR1 is SSHAT and CDR2 is FNYEAQ in the germline V gene (reference sequence). The CDR3 is 14 residues long. This chain's CDR3 is CASSLAETGNTIYF. The CDR3 coding sequence is TGTGCCAGCAGCTTGGCCGAAACCGGAAACACCATATATTTT. Full variable domain (missing parts from reference TRBV7-7 and TRBJ1-3): GAGVSQSPRYKVTKRGQDVTLRCDPISSHATLYWYQQALGQGPEFLTYFNYEAQPDKSGLPSDRFSAERPEGSISTLTIQRTEQRDSAMYRCASSLAETGNTIYFGEGSWLTVV.

In its sample, this clone was seen once. V and J are TRBV30 and TRBJ2-3; D gene ambiguous. Germline lookup yields CDR1 GTSNPN and CDR2 SVGIG (reference sequence). This CDR3 contains 13 residues. The ends were cut back, 0 bases at V and 4 bases at J, with 8 bases in the middle. CDR3 sequence: CAWSVSGPDTQYF. The CDR3 DNA is TGTGCCTGGAGTGTTTCAGGCCCAGATACGCAGTATTTT.

This chain connects TRBV11-2 to TRBJ2-3; TRBD2 matches at 10 bases. Germline CDR1 and CDR2: SGHAT and FQNNGV. Unmatched junction bases numbered 0, after V lost 5 bases and J lost 4 bases. The CDR3 length is 13 residues. The CDR3 loop is CASSLAGADTQYF. The CDR3 DNA reads as TGTGCCAGCAGCCTAGCGGGAGCAGATACGCAGTATTTT.

V gene TRBV6-5 combines with J gene TRBJ2-7; weak D call: TRBD2 (5 bases). Germline V gives CDR1 MNHEY, CDR2 SVGAGI. CDR3 length equals 15 residues. V dropped 4 bases and J dropped 5 bases, with 18 bases sitting between them. CDR3 loop: CASSSYGESKNEQYF. CDR3 nucleotide sequence: TGTGCCAGCAGTTCCTACGGGGAGTCAAAAAACGAGCAGTACTTC.

The rearrangement links TRBV14 to TRBJ2-6, with TRBD2 as a possible D gene (5 bases). The length of the CDR3 is 16 residues. The V end lost 5 bases, the J end lost 2 bases, and 13 bases lay between the germline ends. Germline-derived CDR1 and CDR2 are SGHDN and FVKESK. The CDR3 sequence: CASSKTRGPGANVLTF. CDR3 nucleotides: TGTGCCAGCAGCAAAACACGGGGTCCTGGGGCCAACGTCCTGACTTTC. The whole variable domain, filled in from reference TRBV14 and TRBJ2-6, reads EAGVTQFPSHSVIEKGQTVTLRCDPISGHDNLYWYRRVMGKEIKFLLHFVKESKQDESGMPNNRFLAERTGGTYSTLKVQPAELEDSGVYFCASSKTRGPGANVLTFGAGSRLTVL.

The chain joins TRBV10-1 to TRBJ2-5; TRBD1 matches 7 bases. CDR1 WNHNN and CDR2 SYGVQD come from the germline V gene (reference sequence). The trim removed 7 bases at V and 2 bases at J, leaving 7 bases unmatched. The length of the CDR3 is 14 residues. CDR3 DNA sequence: TGCGCCAGCAAGGGACAGACACAGCAAGAGACCCAGTACTTC. Translation: CASKGQTQQETQYF.

The V call is TRBV5-1, the J call TRBJ2-5; 7 bases are a match to TRBD2. CDR1 is SGHRS and CDR2 is YFSETQ in the germline V gene. V shed 3 bases, J shed 5 bases, and the junction held 7 bases outside the gene matches. The CDR3 loop spans 14 amino acids. CDR3 nucleotide sequence: TGCGCCAGCAGCTGGGAGGGCGGGAAGGAGACCCAGTACTTC. Its protein is CASSWEGGKETQYF.

The chain recombines TRBV28 with TRBJ1-1; 8 nucleotides agree with TRBD1. V trimming: 10 bases; J trimming: 4 bases; junction bases outside the gene matches: 14. Germline V CDR1 and CDR2: MDHEN, SYDVKM. The CDR3 sequence is 15 residues long. CDR3 sequence reads: CATADGQGASTEAFF. The CDR3 nucleotides read TGTGCCACGGCAGACGGCCAGGGGGCGAGCACTGAAGCTTTCTTT.

The chain couples TRBV5-1 to TRBJ1-1; the match to TRBD1 covers 7 bases. The CDR3 runs 14 residues. J was trimmed by 1 base and V by 4 bases; bases with no gene match: 4. Germline assignment: CDR1 SGHRS and CDR2 YFSETQ. This CDR3 reads CASSVGTANTEAFF. CDR3 coding DNA: TGCGCCAGCAGCGTGGGGACAGCGAACACTGAAGCTTTCTTT.

The chain links TRBV21-1 to TRBJ2-7; the D call in the table, TRBD1, was not verified against the DNA. TRBV21-1 is termed a pseudogene. CDR3 length: 16 residues. The CDR3 here is CASSKAIRDRIYEQYF. In nucleotides, the CDR3 is TGTGCCAGCAGCAAAGCGATCAGGGACAGGATTTACGAGCAGTACTTC.

The chain is built from TRBV15 and TRBJ1-3; D call uncertain. The CDR3 is made up of 13 amino acids. Germline loops: CDR1 LNHNV, CDR2 YYDKDF (reference sequence). V was trimmed by 7 bases and J by 1 base, leaving 8 bases between them. Here the CDR3 DNA reads TGTGCCACCATGAGCGATTCTGGAAACACCATATATTTT. It yields the protein CATMSDSGNTIYF.

This chain joins TRBV9 and TRBJ1-6; D unclear. The CDR3 length is 15 residues. V shed 0 bases and J shed 6 bases, with 10 bases lying between them. CDR1 and CDR2 (germline): SGDLS, YYNGEE. This CDR3 reads CASSVDQAPNSPLHF. In DNA form, the CDR3 reads TGTGCCAGCAGCGTAGACCAGGCACCTAATTCACCCCTCCACTTT.

In DNA form, the CDR3 reads TGCGCCAGCAGCCGAACAGGGAACACTGAAGCTTTCTTT. It encodes CASSRTGNTEAFF. This chain links TRBV5-1 with TRBJ1-1, with D perhaps matching TRBD1 (5 bases). V was trimmed by 4 bases and J by 1 base, leaving 8 bases between them. In germline, CDR1 is SGHRS, CDR2 YFSETQ. The CDR3 extends over 13 amino acids.

The rearrangement uses TRBV21-1 and TRBJ1-5; the D call in the table, TRBD1, was not verified against the DNA. TRBV21-1 counts as a pseudogene. The length of the CDR3 is 19 residues. CDR3 bases: TGTGCCAGCAGCAAAGTAGGGGCGTGGGCCCGCGACGGCAATCAGCCCCAGCATTTT. Its protein is CASSKVGAWARDGNQPQHF.

The V gene is TRBV11-2, the J gene TRBJ2-6, with D hard to call. The germline V and J ends were trimmed by 4 bases and 0 bases, with 4 bases remaining between them. The CDR3 contains 14 residues. Germline V gene data show CDR1 as SGHAT and CDR2 as FQNNGV. Here the CDR3 DNA reads TGTGCCAGCAGCTCGTACTCTGGGGCCAACGTCCTGACTTTC. This gives the protein CASSSYSGANVLTF.

This clone was seen more than once but under ten times. This chain connects TRBV28 to TRBJ1-1; D uncertain. V dropped 6 bases and J dropped 2 bases, with 13 bases sitting between them. The CDR3 is made up of 14 amino acids. CDR1 is MDHEN, CDR2 SYDVKM, per germline. In DNA, the CDR3 is TGTGCCAGCAGCCCACCCAGAGGCAACACTGAAGCTTTCTTT. It codes for CASSPPRGNTEAFF.

The chain has TRBV30 and TRBJ2-2; TRBD2 might be the D (5 bases). Germline CDR1 is GTSNPN and CDR2 is SVGIG (reference sequence). CDR3 size: 14 residues. In DNA, the CDR3 is TGTGCGGGGAAACGGGAAGCGAACACCGGGGAGCTGTTTTTT. Translation: CAGKREANTGELFF. Drawing the rest from reference TRBV30 and TRBJ2-2, the complete variable domain is SQTIHQWPATLVQPVGSPLSLECTVEGTSNPNLYWYRQAAGRGLQLLFYSVGIGQISSEVPQNLSASRPQDRQFILSSKKLLLSDSGFYLCAGKREANTGELFFGEGSRLTVL.

The chain uses TRBV9 and TRBJ2-3, with TRBD2 identical over 15 bases. V shed 3 bases, J shed 4 bases, and the junction held 6 bases outside the gene matches. Germline values: CDR1 SGDLS, CDR2 YYNGEE. The CDR3 consists of 17 residues. CDR3 loop: CASSGGLAGGPADTQYF. CDR3 DNA: TGTGCCAGCAGCGGGGGACTAGCGGGAGGACCGGCAGATACGCAGTATTTT.

The chain carries TRBV19 and TRBJ1-6; 9 nucleotides align to TRBD1. From germline, CDR1 is LNHDA and CDR2 SQIVND (reference sequence). Unmatched junction bases numbered 10, after V lost 7 bases and J lost 6 bases. This CDR3 is built from 16 residues. The CDR3 DNA is TGTGCCAGTACACCACGTCCGGGACAGGGTAATTCACCCCTCCACTTT. Its translation is CASTPRPGQGNSPLHF.

The V call is TRBV14, the J call TRBJ2-7, with no clear D. The germline V and J ends were trimmed by 4 bases and 7 bases, with 17 bases remaining between them. Germline V lookup: CDR1 SGHDN, CDR2 FVKESK. The CDR3 runs to 14 residues. The CDR3 nucleotides are TGTGCCAGCAGCCCCCTAAACTCAGGATATGAGCAGTACTTC. Its protein is CASSPLNSGYEQYF.

This chain links TRBV6-6 with TRBJ1-5; TRBD1 might be the D (6 bases). Trimming stripped 0 bases from V and 6 bases from J, with 15 bases between. This CDR3 has 16 amino acids. Germline CDR1 and CDR2: MNHNY and SVGAGI (reference sequence). CDR3 protein: CASSYSPYDRPQPQHF. CDR3 in DNA: TGTGCCAGCAGTTACTCGCCCTACGACAGGCCTCAGCCCCAGCATTTT.

The chain has TRBV5-4 and TRBJ1-2; 12 bases align to TRBD1. V lost 4 bases to trimming and J lost 5 bases; unmatched junction nucleotides: 6. CDR1 and CDR2 (germline): SGHNT, YYREEE (reference sequence). The CDR3 is 15 amino acids. In DNA, the CDR3 is TGTGCCAGCAGCCAGGGACAGGGGGCGGGATATGGCTACACCTTC. It yields the protein CASSQGQGAGYGYTF.

V usage is TRBV4-3 and J usage is TRBJ1-4; 7 bases fit TRBD1. Germline CDR1 and CDR2: LGHNA and YSLEER. With V trimmed by 6 bases and J by 5 bases, 12 bases remained unmatched. The CDR3 length is 16 residues. The CDR3 reads CASSPGRGQQNEKLFF. CDR3 bases: TGCGCCAGCAGTCCCGGACGGGGACAGCAGAATGAAAAACTGTTTTTT.

The rearrangement uses TRBV5-6 and TRBJ2-7; the match to TRBD1 covers 8 bases. Germline V gene lookup returns CDR1 SGHDT and CDR2 YYEEEE. J lost 5 bases, V lost 7 bases, and 14 bases had no gene match. This CDR3 contains 15 residues. CDR3 nucleotide sequence: TGTGCCAGCCCTAAGAGACAGGGGTATAGGCACGAGCAGTACTTC. Translating it yields CASPKRQGYRHEQYF.

This rearrangement joins TRBV15 to TRBJ1-2, with 9 bases aligning to TRBD1. Germline CDR1 reads LNHNV; CDR2 reads YYDKDF (reference sequence). This CDR3 has 16 amino acids. The ends lost 3 bases at V and 6 bases at J; junction bases unmatched: 11. The DNA of the CDR3 is TGTGCCACCAGCAGGGGGGGTGGACAGGGGAACCATGGCTACACCTTC. This gives the protein CATSRGGGQGNHGYTF.

The chain joins TRBV4-2 to TRBJ2-7; tentatively, D is TRBD1 (5 bases). The V and J ends lost 0 bases and 0 bases respectively, with 12 bases between them. The CDR3 extends over 16 amino acids. From germline, CDR1 is LGHNA and CDR2 YNFKEQ. The CDR3 DNA follows: TGTGCCAGCAGCCAAGATCAGACAGAACCCTCCTACGAGCAGTACTTC. Its translation: CASSQDQTEPSYEQYF.

The chain links TRBV30 to TRBJ1-5; D possibly corresponds to TRBD1 (5 bases). CDR1 and CDR2 (germline): GTSNPN, SVGIG (reference sequence). V gave up 1 base and J gave up 3 bases, with 7 bases separating them. The CDR3 is made up of 13 amino acids. The CDR3 spells CAWSEGSNQPQHF. In DNA, the CDR3 is TGTGCCTGGAGTGAGGGGTCCAATCAGCCCCAGCATTTT.

The chain has TRBV2 and TRBJ1-4, with TRBD1 as a possible D gene (5 bases). The germline gives CDR1 SNHLY, CDR2 FYNNEI. Trimming took 6 bases from V and 0 from J, leaving 17 bases between them. This CDR3 has 17 amino acids. In DNA form, the CDR3 reads TGTGCCAGCAGGGCCCGTGGGGGACTTGCAACTAATGAAAAACTGTTTTTT. As protein: CASRARGGLATNEKLFF.

This rearrangement joins TRBV2 to TRBJ2-3; 12 bases agree with TRBD2. Germline V gives CDR1 SNHLY, CDR2 FYNNEI. J lost 1 base, V lost 6 bases, and 2 bases had no gene match. This CDR3 region has 15 residues. Here the CDR3 reads CASRPSGGGTDTQYF. The CDR3 nucleotides read TGTGCCAGCAGGCCTAGCGGGGGGGGCACAGATACGCAGTATTTT.